Each of the 29 T cell receptor beta chains below was sequenced from the same sample in a study of T-cell memory formation after mild COVID-19. TCRdb reprocessed the 5' RACE reads with MiXCR, giving one entry per CDR3 protein. Found here are a few hundred thousand distinct CDR3 sequences, more than 15% of them singletons; the top ten hold under 25%. Material for sequencing was PBMCs or a T cell subset sorted from them (not recorded which). The receptors shown here come from a man younger than 35 who had mild COVID-19 (a few samples of this study predate the infection). Cell type and time point are not known.

With respect to this clonotype: Relative to the germline gene, one junction end is altered; a read error may explain this. The chain is built from TRBV7-8 and TRBJ2-5, with D maybe TRBD2 (6 bases). Germline CDR1 and CDR2: SGHVS and FQNEAQ. This CDR3 has 14 amino acids. DNA for the CDR3: TGTGCCAGCAGCATCATTAGCGGACAAGGGACCCAGTACTTC. It translates to CASSIISGQGTQYF.

This chain joins TRBV9 and TRBJ2-3, with 8 nucleotides matching TRBD2. Germline trimming cut 0 bases from V and 2 bases from J; bases unmatched to any gene: 11. The germline V gene has CDR1 SGDLS and CDR2 YYNGEE. The CDR3 loop spans 18 amino acids. CDR3 protein: CASSVDPKLAALTDTQYF. The CDR3 DNA reads TGTGCCAGCAGCGTAGATCCGAAACTAGCGGCCCTCACAGATACGCAGTATTTT.

This clonotype was seen a handful of times. The chain recombines TRBV20-1 with TRBJ1-1; 7 nucleotides agree with TRBD1. V shed 6 bases and J 2 bases; nucleotides not matched to a gene: 12. The CDR3 runs to 15 residues. Germline loops: CDR1 DFQATT, CDR2 SNEGSKA (reference sequence). In DNA, the CDR3 is TGCAGTGCCGTGCCTCCGGGACAGCTAAACACTGAAGCTTTCTTT. It codes for CSAVPPGQLNTEAFF.

This rearrangement joins TRBV14 to TRBJ2-3, with TRBD2 as a possible D gene (5 bases). The length of the CDR3 is 15 residues. The germline gives CDR1 SGHDN, CDR2 FVKESK. Deletions cut 0 bases from V and 2 bases from J, with 9 bases between. As DNA, the CDR3 is TGTGCCAGCAGCCAAGAAGGGAGATACACAGATACGCAGTATTTT. Translating it yields CASSQEGRYTDTQYF.

This rearrangement joins TRBV20-1 to TRBJ2-2; TRBD2 aligns across 10 bases. The CDR3 has 14 amino acids. Germline V gene data show CDR1 as DFQATT and CDR2 as SNEGSKA (reference sequence). V lost 5 bases, J lost 2 bases, and 2 bases stayed unmatched. For the CDR3, the DNA is TGCAGTGCTTCTAGCGGGGGAAACACCGGGGAGCTGTTTTTT. This translates into CSASSGGNTGELFF.

The genes are TRBV4-1 and TRBJ1-5; 7 bases match TRBD1. CDR1 and CDR2 from the germline V gene are MGHRA and YSYEKL. The length of the CDR3 is 16 residues. The junction had 6 bases not matched to a gene; V was cut back by 2 bases and J by 2 bases. CDR3 in amino acids: CASSQPEGTGNQPQHF. CDR3 in DNA: TGCGCCAGCAGCCAACCGGAGGGGACAGGCAATCAGCCCCAGCATTTT.

This clonotype was detected only a few times. The chain joins TRBV9 to TRBJ1-5; 11 positions agree with TRBD1. J lost 4 bases, V lost 2 bases, and 2 bases had no gene match. Germline-derived CDR1 and CDR2 are SGDLS and YYNGEE. CDR3 length: 15 amino acids. For the CDR3, the DNA is TGTGCCAGCAGCGTTGGGACAGGGGGGAATCAGCCCCAGCATTTT. It is translated as CASSVGTGGNQPQHF.

This clonotype has just a few counts. V and J are TRBV12-3 or TRBV12-4 and TRBJ1-6; no clear D gene. This CDR3 is 14 amino acids long. V gave up 2 bases and J gave up 13 bases, with 15 bases separating them. CDR3 amino acids: CASSLRSRPLPLHF. The CDR3 DNA sequence: TGTGCCAGCAGTTTACGCAGTCGGCCGTTGCCCCTCCACTTT.

The chain's CDR3 is CASSLDEGATYEQYF. CDR3 DNA sequence: TGTGCCAGCAGCTTAGACGAGGGAGCAACCTACGAGCAGTACTTC. The V call is TRBV7-6, the J call TRBJ2-7, with D tentatively TRBD2 (5 bases). This CDR3 has 15 residues. V lost 1 base to trimming and J lost 2 bases, with 12 bases between them. From germline, CDR1 is SGHVS and CDR2 FNYEAQ.

V is TRBV5-1 and J is TRBJ2-6; D is perhaps TRBD1 (6 bases). The length of the CDR3 is 18 residues. V shed 4 bases and J shed 0 bases, with 17 bases lying between them. Germline V gene sequence: CDR1 SGHRS, CDR2 YFSETQ. In DNA, the CDR3 is TGCGCCAGCAGCAATCCCGGGACACCAATCTCTGGGGCCAACGTCCTGACTTTC. Translated: CASSNPGTPISGANVLTF.

The chain is built from TRBV11-2 and TRBJ2-3; D gene unclear. The germline V and J ends were trimmed by 2 bases and 11 bases, with 14 bases remaining between them. The CDR3 loop spans 13 amino acids. Germline CDR1 is SGHAT and CDR2 is FQNNGV. CDR3 protein: CASSLRPSEVQYF. The CDR3 DNA reads TGTGCCAGCAGCTTAAGGCCGTCCGAAGTGCAGTATTTT.

This clonotype was seen only a few times. V is TRBV7-9 and J is TRBJ1-3, with TRBD1 identical over 8 bases. The trim removed 3 bases at V and 4 bases at J, leaving 2 bases unmatched. There are 14 residues in the CDR3. Germline V lookup: CDR1 SEHNR, CDR2 FQNEAQ (reference sequence). CDR3 bases: TGTGCCAGCAGCTTTGGACAGGGCGGAAACACCATATATTTT. This sequence encodes CASSFGQGGNTIYF.

The CDR3: CASSPPGNQETQYF. Here the CDR3 DNA reads TGTGCCAGCAGCCCCCCCGGGAACCAAGAGACCCAGTACTTC. The V and J genes are TRBV11-1 and TRBJ2-5; TRBD2 might be the D (5 bases). Germline V gives CDR1 SGHAT, CDR2 FQDESV (reference sequence). V lost 5 bases, J lost 0 bases, and 10 bases lay in between. The CDR3 is 14 amino acids.

The count of this clonotype is one. The chain links TRBV6-6 to TRBJ2-3; the D gene is possibly TRBD2 (5 bases). The V gene lost 5 bases and the J gene lost 6 bases, with 15 bases spanning the gap. CDR3 size: 14 residues. Germline CDR1 MNHNY, CDR2 SVGAGI (reference sequence). In DNA, the CDR3 is TGTGCCAGCAGTATCCGGGGTGGGTTCGATACGCAGTATTTT. Its translation is CASSIRGGFDTQYF.

At least ten counts were recorded for this clonotype. V and J are TRBV15 and TRBJ2-2; 7 nucleotides agree with TRBD1. From germline, CDR1 is LNHNV and CDR2 YYDKDF (reference sequence). The ends lost 5 bases at V and 4 bases at J; junction bases unmatched: 4. This CDR3 region has 14 residues. CDR3 in DNA: TGTGCCACCAGCCCACACAGGGGCACCGGGGAGCTGTTTTTT. It is translated as CATSPHRGTGELFF. Full variable domain (remainder filled in from reference TRBV15 and TRBJ2-2): DAMVIQNPRYQVTQFGKPVTLSCSQTLNHNVMYWYQQKSSQAPKLLFHYYDKDFNNEADTPDNFQSRRPNTSFCFLDIRSPGLGDTAMYLCATSPHRGTGELFFGEGSRLTVL.

This chain uses TRBV7-2 with TRBJ2-3; weak D call: TRBD1 (6 bases). This CDR3 is built from 13 residues. With 5 bases removed from V and 4 bases from J, the gap between germline ends came to 10 bases. In germline, CDR1 is SGHTA, CDR2 FQGNSA. CDR3 sequence: CASSEQGPDTQYF. The CDR3 bases are TGTGCCAGCAGCGAGCAGGGGCCAGATACGCAGTATTTT.

The chain is built from TRBV7-2 and TRBJ2-6, with D perhaps matching TRBD2 (6 bases). V was clipped by 4 bases and J by 5 bases, with 9 bases between them. The V gene's germline CDR1 is SGHTA and CDR2 FQGNSA. The CDR3 length is 14 residues. The CDR3 sequence is CASSSRGRANVLTF. CDR3 DNA sequence: TGTGCCAGCAGCTCCCGGGGGAGGGCCAACGTCCTGACTTTC.

In its sample, this clonotype was seen a few times. The chain joins TRBV4-1 to TRBJ2-2, with unresolved D. Trimming cost V 0 bases and J 4 bases, with 9 bases left between them. The CDR3 is made up of 15 amino acids. Germline V lookup: CDR1 MGHRA, CDR2 YSYEKL. The CDR3 is CASSQELLPTGELFF. CDR3 coding DNA: TGCGCCAGCAGCCAAGAACTACTCCCCACCGGGGAGCTGTTTTTT.

In its sample, this clonotype was seen many times. The chain is built from TRBV5-1 and TRBJ2-1; maybe TRBD1 (6 bases). Germline values: CDR1 SGHRS, CDR2 YFSETQ. CDR3 length: 15 residues. V was cut by 1 base and J by 4 bases, with 12 bases left in between. The CDR3 sequence: CASSLTGTSYNEQFF. As DNA, the CDR3 is TGCGCCAGCAGCTTGACCGGGACATCGTACAATGAGCAGTTCTTC.

This clonotype was observed a few times. The chain combines TRBV7-6 with TRBJ2-1, with 9 bases aligning to TRBD2. This CDR3 has 14 amino acids. J gave up 12 bases and V 1 base, and 7 bases lay outside the gene matches. Germline values: CDR1 SGHVS, CDR2 FNYEAQ. The CDR3 bases are TGTGCCAGCAGCTTAGTGCCTAGCGGGGATAGGCAGTTCTTC. Its protein product is CASSLVPSGDRQFF.

This clonotype was counted between two and nine times. The chain uses TRBV7-9 and TRBJ2-3, with D unresolved. The CDR3 length is 14 residues. Germline assignment: CDR1 SEHNR and CDR2 FQNEAQ (reference sequence). V was clipped by 6 bases and J by 2 bases, with 12 bases between them. This CDR3 is CASRLPSVTDTQYF. The CDR3 bases are TGTGCCAGCAGATTACCATCGGTCACAGATACGCAGTATTTT.

V is TRBV29-1 and J is TRBJ1-3; the match to TRBD1 covers 8 bases. CDR1 SQVTM and CDR2 ANQGSEA come from the germline V gene. This CDR3 spans 13 amino acids. The V gene end was trimmed by 7 bases and the J gene end by 4 bases; junction bases not matched to a gene: 6. In nucleotides, the CDR3 is TGCAGCGCCGAGACAGGGGCCGGAAACACCATATATTTT. This sequence encodes CSAETGAGNTIYF.

J is TRBJ2-7 and V is TRBV4-2; 7 bases align to TRBD1. Germline V gene data show CDR1 as LGHNA and CDR2 as YNFKEQ. The CDR3 sequence is 14 residues long. Trimming cost V 1 base and J 2 bases; bases outside gene matches: 2. This CDR3 is CASSQGQGAYEQYF. CDR3 bases: TGTGCCAGCAGCCAAGGGCAGGGGGCCTACGAGCAGTACTTC.

V gene TRBV28 combines with J gene TRBJ2-3; TRBD1 is a possible D gene (5 bases). Trimming pared 1 base from V and 7 bases from J, leaving 18 bases between. CDR1 is MDHEN and CDR2 is SYDVKM in the germline V gene. The CDR3 extends over 16 amino acids. CDR3 sequence (DNA): TGTGCCAGCAGTTTATCCCCACTCCCCAGGGTGCATACGCAGTATTTT. Its protein is CASSLSPLPRVHTQYF.

V and J are TRBV12-3 or TRBV12-4 and TRBJ2-7, with a tentative D call TRBD2 (5 bases). CDR3 length: 12 residues. Between the trimmed V and J ends, which lost 5 bases and 5 bases, there was a span of 10 bases. CDR3 residues: CASSGPGDEQYV. The CDR3 DNA is TGTGCCAGCAGTGGCCCCGGGGACGAGCAGTACGTC.

There are a few counts of this clonotype. The chain recombines TRBV7-3 with TRBJ2-7; 12 nucleotides match TRBD2. Trimming at V came to 5 bases and at J to 3 bases, leaving 8 bases not matched to a gene. The germline CDR1 and CDR2 sequences are SGHTA and FQGTGA. The CDR3 runs 16 residues. The CDR3 DNA sequence: TGTGCCAGCAGCCCCACGGGGACTAGCGGGCACTACGAGCAGTACTTC. Its protein is CASSPTGTSGHYEQYF.

This clonotype was counted at least ten times. This sequence joins TRBV3-1 and TRBJ2-3, with D hard to call. There are 14 residues in the CDR3. Trimming pared 1 base from V and 2 bases from J, leaving 7 bases between. Germline V gene data show CDR1 as LGHDT and CDR2 as YNNKEL (reference sequence). The DNA for the CDR3 is TGTGCCAGCAGCCAAGCGCTCTCCACAGATACGCAGTATTTT. Residues: CASSQALSTDTQYF.

The table lists this clonotype with many counts. The rearrangement joins TRBV7-9 to TRBJ2-7; 7 bases agree with TRBD1. The CDR3 is made up of 16 amino acids. V dropped 5 bases and J dropped 0; count of bases not matched to a gene: 10. CDR1 and CDR2 from the germline V gene are SEHNR and FQNEAQ (reference sequence). The CDR3 bases are TGTGCCAGCAGCGTCCGACAGGGTCATTCCTCCTACGAGCAGTACTTC. This codes for CASSVRQGHSSYEQYF.

This clonotype was picked up a small number of times. The V call is TRBV6-6, the J call TRBJ1-6, with no clear D. The CDR3 extends over 14 amino acids. Per the germline V gene, CDR1 is MNHNY and CDR2 is SVGAGI (reference sequence). Trimming cost V 1 base and J 9 bases, with 10 bases left between them. CDR3 coding DNA: TGTGCCAGCAGTTACTTGGGCAAGGGTTCACCCCTCCACTTT. Protein: CASSYLGKGSPLHF.